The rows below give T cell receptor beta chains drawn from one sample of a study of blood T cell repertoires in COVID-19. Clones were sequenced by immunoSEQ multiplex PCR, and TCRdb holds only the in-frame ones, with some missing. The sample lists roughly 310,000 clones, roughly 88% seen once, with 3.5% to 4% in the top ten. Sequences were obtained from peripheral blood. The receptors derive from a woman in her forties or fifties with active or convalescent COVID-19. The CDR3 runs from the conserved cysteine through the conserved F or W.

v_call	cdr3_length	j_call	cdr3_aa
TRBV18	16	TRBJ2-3	CASSLGQGYNPDTQYF
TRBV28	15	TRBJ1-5	CASSLGTMGYQPQHF
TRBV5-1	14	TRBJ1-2	CASSFADRSYGYTF
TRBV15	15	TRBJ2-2	CATSRGGLNTGELFF
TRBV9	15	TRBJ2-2	CASSAASANTGELFF
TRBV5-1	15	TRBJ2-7	CASSLGLVATYEQYF
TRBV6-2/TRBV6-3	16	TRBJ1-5	CASSYSSTNPNQPQHF
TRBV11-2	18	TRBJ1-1	CASSLDPGQGGFNTEAFF
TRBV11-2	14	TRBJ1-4	CASIRGTGFEKLFF
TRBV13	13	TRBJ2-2	CASSQRTVGELFF
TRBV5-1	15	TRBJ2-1	CASSLGQNSYNEQFF
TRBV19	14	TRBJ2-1	CASRLAGVGNEQFF
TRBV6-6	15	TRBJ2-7	CASSYSQSSSYEQYF
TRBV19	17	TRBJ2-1	CASSNTGTIISYNEQFF
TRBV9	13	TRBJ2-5	CASSFREEETQYF